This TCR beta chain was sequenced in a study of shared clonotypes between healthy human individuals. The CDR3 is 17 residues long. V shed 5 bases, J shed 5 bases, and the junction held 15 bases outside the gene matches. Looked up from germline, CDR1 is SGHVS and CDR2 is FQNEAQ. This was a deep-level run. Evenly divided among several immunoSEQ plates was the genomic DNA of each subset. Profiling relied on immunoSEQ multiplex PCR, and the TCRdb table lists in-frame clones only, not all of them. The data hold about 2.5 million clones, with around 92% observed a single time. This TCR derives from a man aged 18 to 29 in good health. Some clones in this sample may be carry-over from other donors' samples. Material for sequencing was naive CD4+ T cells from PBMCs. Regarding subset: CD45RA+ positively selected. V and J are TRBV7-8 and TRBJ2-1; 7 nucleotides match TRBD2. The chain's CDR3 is CASSPSDVASGNNEQFF. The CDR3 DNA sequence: TGTGCCAGCAGCCCGTCAGATGTGGCTAGCGGAAACAATGAGCAGTTCTTC.